This TCR beta chain was documented in a study of naive and memory T cell subsets. This clonotype was recorded at least ten times. What it binds is unknown. As for treatment: skin biopsy from PPD injection site in Mantoux-positive individual. A UMI-containing oligonucleotide was joined by 3' ligation to the TCR cDNA template. Input was about 1 to 1000 ng of DNase-treated total RNA without cell sorting. Whole-study results and caveats: More TCRs at tuberculin sites were read as hypersensitivity T cell infiltration. The RNA method is potentially sensitive to activation and differentiation changes.

The SP2 primer and nested alpha and beta constant region primers amplified ligated cDNA in four rounds. TCRdb ran MiXCR on the UMI-ligation and nested PCR reads and lists one entry per CDR3 protein. Among 14,000 or so distinct CDR3 sequences, more than 4.5% were seen once, and the ten largest hold roughly 8%. CDR1 is SGHDT and CDR2 is YYEEEE in the germline V gene. V gave up 3 bases and J gave up 2 bases, with 14 bases separating them. The CDR3 extends over 15 amino acids. The chain is built from TRBV5-6 and TRBJ1-2, with D possibly matching TRBD1 (5 bases). Source: skin, taken from a tuberculin skin test site. The receptor's source is an adult in good health. CDR3 DNA sequence: TGTGCCAGCAGCTGGTGGGAAGGGGCGAACTATGGCTACACCTTC. It is translated as CASSWWEGANYGYTF.